Included here is one T cell receptor beta chain sequence, with context. Its antigen remains undetermined. Nothing much larger sits one base from this clone, and base qualities are not available. The data were obtained in a study of technical replicates of blood from a handful of donors (dated by TCRdb to the late 2010s). Libraries were prepared through the immunoSEQ multiplex PCR assay. The table comes from immuneACCESS by way of TCRdb, which keeps in-frame sequences with V and J called. Part of the clones is missing from these tables; in studies checked, under half for an unresolved V gene and the rest for unknown reasons. The sample records approximately 82,000 clones, 96% of which are singletons. The ten most abundant clones make up around 0.38% of the sample. A distance of 12 bases separates the germline ends of V and J, which lose 9 bases and 3 bases respectively. The CDR3 starts with the cysteine, ends with the phenylalanine, and has 12 residues. The DNA shown is the 36-base CDR3, in frame from base 1. Per the germline V gene (reference sequence), WNHNN is the CDR1 and SYGVQD is the CDR2.

Sequenced: T cells isolated from PBMCs. The chain is made from TRBV10-1 and TRBJ2-7, with the D gene uncertain. The sequence came from a human donor in good health. The CDR3 region reads CARAPLYYEQYF. In nucleotides, the sequence is TGCGCCAGGGCCCCTTTATACTACGAGCAGTACTTC.